The clone carrying this T cell receptor beta chain is a singleton in its sample. Its antigen is unknown. Looked up from germline, CDR1 is MNHNY and CDR2 is SVGAGI (reference sequence). This CDR3 has 15 residues. V was cut by 2 bases and J by 7 bases, with 12 bases left in between. The PCR ran on 60 Vbeta and 13 Jbeta primers. Using immunoSEQ multiplex PCR, the repertoire was profiled, and TCRdb retains in-frame clones only, with some absent. The data show roughly 150,000 clones, around 80% seen once. These data originate in a study of cytomegalovirus exposure and HLA in healthy donors. Study conclusions and caveats: Serostatus for CMV was the only available immune exposure information. The number of N-insertions in an Asian-associated ancestry cluster was reportedly below the 666-donor mean in a later analysis. Most TCRs appeared rarely, but some public TCRs recurred in many donors.

The donors, nominally healthy at sampling, likely had unrecorded immune exposures. The specimen sequenced was PBMCs. The TCR comes from a man in his late teens or twenties in good health and CMV-seropositive. The chain links TRBV6-6 to TRBJ1-6; the D is unclear. In DNA form, the CDR3 reads TGTGCCAGCAGTTACGGGCCAGGTTCCAATTCACCCCTCCACTTT. Translated: CASSYGPGSNSPLHF.